The 9 T cell receptor beta chains below were found in one sample sequenced in a study of blood T cell repertoires in COVID-19. The protocol was immunoSEQ multiplex PCR, while the TCRdb copy is restricted to in-frame clones and leaves out a portion. This table holds approximately 250,000 clones, approximately 86% found once. Sequenced sample: peripheral blood. These receptors originate from a young man with active or convalescent COVID-19.

This clone showed up just once. The J gene is TRBJ2-2, the V gene TRBV15; 9 bases are shared with TRBD2. The CDR3 spans 17 residues. Germline V gives CDR1 LNHNV, CDR2 YYDKDF (reference sequence). V trimming: 5 bases; J trimming: 0 bases; junction bases outside the gene matches: 7. CDR3 bases: TGTGCCACCAGCGGTTCATTAGCGGGGGCGAACACCGGGGAGCTGTTTTTT. This encodes CATSGSLAGANTGELFF.

This chain joins TRBV4-2 and TRBJ1-2; D is perhaps TRBD1 (6 bases). Germline-derived CDR1 and CDR2 are LGHNA and YNFKEQ. Trimming removed 1 base at V and 7 bases at J, with 13 bases between. This CDR3 contains 14 residues. In DNA form, the CDR3 reads TGTGCCAGCAGCCAAGGGCCGGGAGGGGGTGGCTACACCTTC. As protein: CASSQGPGGGGYTF.

The chain joins TRBV12-3 or TRBV12-4 to TRBJ1-1; D unclear. The CDR3 runs to 11 residues. Trimming cost V 7 bases and J 2 bases, with 5 bases left between them. The CDR3 sequence: CASTYNTEAFF. The CDR3 region has the DNA TGTGCCAGCACCTACAACACTGAAGCTTTCTTT.

The rearrangement uses TRBV19 and TRBJ2-5, with TRBD2 matching over 9 bases. Germline CDR1 is LNHDA and CDR2 is SQIVND (reference sequence). The junction had 8 bases not matched to a gene; V was cut back by 5 bases and J by 7 bases. The CDR3 covers 14 residues. Here the CDR3 reads CASSSSGVPWTQYF. CDR3 in DNA: TGTGCCAGTAGTTCTAGCGGGGTACCTTGGACCCAGTACTTC.

V gene TRBV29-1 combines with J gene TRBJ2-3, with a tentative D call TRBD1 (6 bases). Germline loops: CDR1 SQVTM, CDR2 ANQGSEA. Between the trimmed V and J ends, which lost 6 bases and 0 bases, there was a span of 16 bases. This CDR3 contains 15 residues. As DNA, the CDR3 is TGCAGCGTCGCAGGGCAGGGGAGAAGCACAGATACGCAGTATTTT. It specifies CSVAGQGRSTDTQYF.

The chain links TRBV6-5 to TRBJ1-1; D might be TRBD1 (6 bases). The CDR3 spans 13 residues. Germline values: CDR1 MNHEY, CDR2 SVGAGI. Trimming pared 6 bases from V and 3 bases from J, leaving 11 bases between. The CDR3 DNA sequence: TGTGCCAGCAGGAGGGGGAAGGACACTGAAGCTTTCTTT. Its translation is CASRRGKDTEAFF.

The chain joins TRBV19 to TRBJ1-6, with 7 nucleotides matching TRBD1. CDR3 length equals 14 residues. Losses at the gene ends were 5 bases for V and 7 bases for J; bases not matched to a gene: 5. CDR1 LNHDA and CDR2 SQIVND come from the germline V gene (reference sequence). The CDR3 DNA follows: TGTGCCAGTAGTGCACGGGACAGCAATTCACCCCTCCACTTT. Translating it yields CASSARDSNSPLHF.

The rearrangement uses TRBV2 and TRBJ2-2; TRBD2 agrees at 11 bases. The J segment lost 0 bases and the V segment lost 10 bases, leaving 10 bases of the junction unmatched. Per the germline V gene, CDR1 is SNHLY and CDR2 is FYNNEI. The CDR3 is 17 amino acids. This CDR3 reads CATFPGLADANTGELFF. CDR3 coding DNA: TGTGCCACGTTCCCGGGACTAGCGGATGCGAACACCGGGGAGCTGTTTTTT.

This chain joins TRBV5-1 and TRBJ2-1; 8 nucleotides align to TRBD2. Germline V gene lookup returns CDR1 SGHRS and CDR2 YFSETQ. The V and J ends lost 0 bases and 5 bases, in that order; junction bases with no gene match: 13. The CDR3 covers 18 residues. The CDR3 sequence is CASSLAARGAGGDNEQFF. The CDR3 nucleotides are TGCGCCAGCAGCTTGGCCGCCCGCGGGGCGGGGGGTGACAATGAGCAGTTCTTC.